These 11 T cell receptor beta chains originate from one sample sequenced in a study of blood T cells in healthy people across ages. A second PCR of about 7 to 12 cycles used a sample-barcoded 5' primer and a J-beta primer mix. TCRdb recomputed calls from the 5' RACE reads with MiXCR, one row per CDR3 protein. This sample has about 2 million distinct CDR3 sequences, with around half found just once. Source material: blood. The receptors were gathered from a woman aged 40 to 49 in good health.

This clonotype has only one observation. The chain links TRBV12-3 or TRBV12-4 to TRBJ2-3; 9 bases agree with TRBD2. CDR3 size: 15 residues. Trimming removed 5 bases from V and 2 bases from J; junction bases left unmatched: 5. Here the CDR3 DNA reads TGTGCCAGCAGTACTCTAGCGGGGCTCACAGATACGCAGTATTTT. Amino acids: CASSTLAGLTDTQYF.

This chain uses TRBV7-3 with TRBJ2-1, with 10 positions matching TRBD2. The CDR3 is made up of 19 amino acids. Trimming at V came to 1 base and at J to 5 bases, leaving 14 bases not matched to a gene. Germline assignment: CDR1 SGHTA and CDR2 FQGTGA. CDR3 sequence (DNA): TGTGCCAGCAGCTTAAGCGACCAGCGGGGGGGCCGGATGAACAATGAGCAGTTCTTC. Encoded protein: CASSLSDQRGGRMNNEQFF.

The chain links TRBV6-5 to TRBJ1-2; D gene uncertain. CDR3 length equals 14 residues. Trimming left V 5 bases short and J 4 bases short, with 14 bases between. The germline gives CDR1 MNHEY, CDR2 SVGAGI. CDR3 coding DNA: TGTGCCAGCAGTCGCATTAATCCCCTCTATGGCTACACCTTC. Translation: CASSRINPLYGYTF.

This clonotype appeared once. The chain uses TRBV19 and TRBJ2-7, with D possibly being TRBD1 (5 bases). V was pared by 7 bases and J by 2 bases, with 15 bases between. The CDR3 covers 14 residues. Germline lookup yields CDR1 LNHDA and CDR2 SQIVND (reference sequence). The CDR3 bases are TGTGCCAGTACCACAGGTGGATTACCCTACGAGCAGTACTTC. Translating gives CASTTGGLPYEQYF.

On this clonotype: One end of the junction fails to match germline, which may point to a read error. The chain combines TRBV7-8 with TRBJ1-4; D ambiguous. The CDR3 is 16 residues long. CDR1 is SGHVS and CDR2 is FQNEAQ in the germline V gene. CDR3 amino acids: CASSLVRSATNERLFF. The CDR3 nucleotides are TGTGCCAGCAGCTTAGTCCGGAGTGCAACTAATGAAAGACTGTTTTTT.

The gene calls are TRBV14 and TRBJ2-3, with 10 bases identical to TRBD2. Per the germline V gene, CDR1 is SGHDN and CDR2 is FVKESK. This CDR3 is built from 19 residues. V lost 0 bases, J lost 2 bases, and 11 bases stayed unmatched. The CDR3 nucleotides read TGTGCCAGCAGCCAAGACGGTGCTAGCGGGGGCAATCCCACAGATACGCAGTATTTT. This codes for CASSQDGASGGNPTDTQYF.

The CDR3 reads CSARGRVAYEQYF. The DNA for the CDR3 is TGCAGTGCTAGAGGTAGAGTGGCCTACGAGCAGTACTTC. This chain connects TRBV20-1 to TRBJ2-7; the D is unclear. Per the germline V gene, CDR1 is DFQATT and CDR2 is SNEGSKA (reference sequence). Trimming stripped 1 base from V and 2 bases from J, with 9 bases between. The CDR3 runs to 13 residues.

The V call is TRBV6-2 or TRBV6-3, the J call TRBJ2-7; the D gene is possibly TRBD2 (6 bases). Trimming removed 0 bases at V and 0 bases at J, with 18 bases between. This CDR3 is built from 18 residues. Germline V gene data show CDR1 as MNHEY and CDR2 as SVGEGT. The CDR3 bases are TGTGCCAGCAGTTACTCGAGGGAAGGAGGGGCGGACTCCTACGAGCAGTACTTC. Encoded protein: CASSYSREGGADSYEQYF.

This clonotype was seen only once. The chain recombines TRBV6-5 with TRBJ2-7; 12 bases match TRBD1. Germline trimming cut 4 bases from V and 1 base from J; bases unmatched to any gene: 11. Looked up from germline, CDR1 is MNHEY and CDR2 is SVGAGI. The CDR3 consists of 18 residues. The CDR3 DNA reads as TGTGCCAGCAGTTCAAGGGGACAGGGGGCCGTTCTGTCCTACGAGCAGTACTTC. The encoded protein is CASSSRGQGAVLSYEQYF.

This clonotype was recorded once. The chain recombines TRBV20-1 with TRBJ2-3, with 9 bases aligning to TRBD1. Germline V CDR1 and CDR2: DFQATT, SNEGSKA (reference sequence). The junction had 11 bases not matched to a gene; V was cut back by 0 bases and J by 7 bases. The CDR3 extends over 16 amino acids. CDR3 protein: CSARDRNRGRGNTQYF. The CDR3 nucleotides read TGCAGTGCTAGAGACCGAAACAGGGGGCGCGGAAATACGCAGTATTTT.

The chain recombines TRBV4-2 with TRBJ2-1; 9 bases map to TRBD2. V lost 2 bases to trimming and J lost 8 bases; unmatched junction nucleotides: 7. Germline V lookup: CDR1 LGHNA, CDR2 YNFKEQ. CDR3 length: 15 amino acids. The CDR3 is CASSQRPLAGDEQFF. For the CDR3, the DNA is TGTGCCAGCAGCCAAAGGCCACTAGCGGGTGATGAGCAGTTCTTC.